These T cell receptor beta chains were read from a single sample in a study of blood T cell repertoires in COVID-19. Sequenced by immunoSEQ multiplex PCR; TCRdb stores in-frame clones only, minus some. The data show fewer than 350,000 clones, with approximately 84% seen just once and 2% to 2.5% held by the top ten. Sequencing was performed on peripheral blood. The origin of the receptors is a woman aged 25 to 39 who had recovered from COVID-19. The CDR3 runs from the conserved cysteine through the conserved F or W. Fields, in order: CDR3 DNA, CDR3 protein, clone size, V gene, J gene, D gene. The D gene is left open where the match is weak. Size tells how often a clone was seen (once, few, many) or the class of an expanded clone, and some rows leave it out.

TGTGCCGTATCGGGGGCCAGGGGGCGAGACGAGCAGTACTTC	CAVSGARGRDEQYF	-	TRBV15	TRBJ2-7	TRBD1
TGTGCCAGCGGGACACAGGGAGCGCTTGGTACGCAGTATTTT	CASGTQGALGTQYF	once	TRBV6-5	TRBJ2-3	-
TGTGCCAGCAGCGACAGGGGGACTGAAGCTTTCTTT	CASSDRGTEAFF	-	TRBV7-9	TRBJ1-1	TRBD1
TGTGCCAGCAGCTTCCAGCGGGGGGGCACAGATACGCAGTATTTT	CASSFQRGGTDTQYF	-	TRBV11-3	TRBJ2-3	TRBD2
TGTGCCAGCAGTGACCCCAGCTCCTACGAGCAGTACTTC	CASSDPSSYEQYF	-	TRBV6-1	TRBJ2-7	-
TGTGCCAGCAGCTTAGCCCCGGACACTGAAGCTTTCTTT	CASSLAPDTEAFF	-	TRBV7-9	TRBJ1-1	-
TGTGCCAGCTCACCACCGATCGACAGGGAGGAATGGGACGAGCAGTACTTC	CASSPPIDREEWDEQYF	-	TRBV18	TRBJ2-7	-
TGTGCCAGTAGTACGGGACTAGCGGGAGTCACAGATACGCAGTATTTT	CASSTGLAGVTDTQYF	-	TRBV19	TRBJ2-3	TRBD2
TGTGCCAGCAGCTTGGCTCTTCGCGAGCAGTACTTC	CASSLALREQYF	-	TRBV5-6	TRBJ2-7	-
TGTGCCAGTAGTATAGATCGCCGGACAGGGGTCACCGGGGAGCTGTTTTTT	CASSIDRRTGVTGELFF	once	TRBV19	TRBJ2-2	TRBD1
TGTGCCAGCAGTACAAGAGAGACCCAGTACTTC	CASSTRETQYF	-	TRBV12-3/TRBV12-4	TRBJ2-5	-
TGCGCCAGCAGCCCCGCCGCTGCGGGGGGCCTTCCCTACGAGCAGTACTTC	CASSPAAAGGLPYEQYF	-	TRBV5-1	TRBJ2-7	TRBD2
TGTGCCAGTAAAGGAGAACCCAGGGGTTCTGAAAAACTGTTTTTT	CASKGEPRGSEKLFF	-	TRBV19	TRBJ1-4	-
TGTGCCAGCAGTAACAGGGGCCTTAACACTGAAGCTTTCTTT	CASSNRGLNTEAFF	-	TRBV6-6	TRBJ1-1	TRBD1
TGTGCCAGCAGGCCAGGGGAACAACTGAACACTGAAGCTTTCTTT	CASRPGEQLNTEAFF	-	TRBV7-9	TRBJ1-1	-
TGTGCCAGCAGTTACGGACAGGCAGGGGGGTTCTATGGCTACACCTTC	CASSYGQAGGFYGYTF	-	TRBV6-5	TRBJ1-2	TRBD1
TGTGCCAGCAGCTTCCCACCGCTGACTAGCGGGAGTAACGAGCAGTACTTC	CASSFPPLTSGSNEQYF	-	TRBV3-1/TRBV3-2	TRBJ2-7	TRBD2
TGTGCCAGCAGCAGCCCAGATACGCAGTATTTT	CASSSPDTQYF	-	TRBV6-2/TRBV6-3	TRBJ2-3	-